A selection of T cell receptor beta chains follows, all from one sample in a study of blood T cell repertoires in COVID-19. Sequenced by immunoSEQ multiplex PCR; TCRdb stores in-frame clones only, minus some. The repertoire holds a few hundred thousand clones, 75% to 90% seen once, with about 5% in the top ten. The sequencing input was PBMCs or T cells enriched from blood (not recorded which). The receptors here all came from a man aged 25 to 40 who had recovered from COVID-19. Each CDR3 is given with its conserved first and last residue. D genes are given only for firm matches. Clone size is stated in some rows and not others, as once, few, many or a class when expanded.

size,D,V,J,CDR3,DNA
-,-,TRBV2,TRBJ2-2,CASNRDNTGELFF,TGTGCCAGCAACAGGGATAACACCGGGGAGCTGTTTTTT
-,-,TRBV29-1,TRBJ1-2,CQVGAVNYGYTF,TGCCAAGTAGGAGCCGTTAACTATGGCTACACCTTC
-,-,TRBV5-1,TRBJ2-3,CASSLEQITDTQYF,TGCGCCAGCAGCTTGGAACAAATTACAGATACGCAGTATTTT
-,-,TRBV9,TRBJ1-1,CASSREGGTEAFF,TGTGCCAGCAGTCGTGAGGGTGGGACTGAAGCTTTCTTT
-,TRBD2,TRBV11-2,TRBJ2-1,CASSLAWTSGTYNEQFF,TGTGCCAGCAGCTTAGCCTGGACTAGCGGGACCTACAATGAGCAGTTCTTC
-,-,TRBV27,TRBJ2-1,CATELRSPYNEQFF,TGTGCCACCGAACTCCGGTCGCCTTACAATGAGCAGTTCTTC
-,-,TRBV4-1,TRBJ1-5,CASRQDDYQPQHF,TGCGCCAGCAGACAGGATGATTATCAGCCCCAGCATTTT
-,-,TRBV5-4,TRBJ1-2,CASSLEGTNYGYTF,TGTGCCAGCAGCTTGGAAGGGACAAACTATGGCTACACCTTC
-,-,TRBV4-1,TRBJ2-3,CASSQEGAGRYTDTQYF,TGCGCCAGCAGCCAAGAAGGGGCAGGGAGGTACACAGATACGCAGTATTTT
-,-,TRBV28,TRBJ1-2,CASSLRGWYGYTF,TGTGCCAGCAGTTTACGGGGATGGTATGGCTACACCTTC
-,-,TRBV5-1,TRBJ2-4,CASSLENRENIQYF,TGCGCCAGCAGCTTGGAGAACAGGGAAAACATTCAGTACTTC
-,-,TRBV28,TRBJ2-7,CASSLLDWLKADGSYEQYF,TGTGCCAGCAGTTTACTAGACTGGCTCAAGGCCGACGGCTCCTACGAGCAGTACTTC
-,-,TRBV9,TRBJ1-1,CASSESGAGTEAFF,TGTGCCAGCAGCGAATCAGGGGCGGGTACTGAAGCTTTCTTT
-,TRBD1,TRBV3-1/TRBV3-2,TRBJ1-3,CASSQEGQLGNTIYF,TGTGCCAGCAGCCAAGAGGGACAGTTAGGAAACACCATATATTTT
-,-,TRBV2,TRBJ1-2,CASSPRGAANYGYTF,TGTGCCAGCAGTCCCCGCGGAGCGGCGAACTATGGCTACACCTTC
-,TRBD2,TRBV7-3,TRBJ2-7,CASSVQSGGAYEQYF,TGTGCCAGCAGCGTACAGAGCGGGGGGGCCTACGAGCAGTACTTC
few,-,TRBV2,TRBJ2-7,CASRGGGPYEQYF,TGTGCCAGCAGAGGCGGGGGCCCATACGAGCAGTACTTC
-,TRBD2,TRBV7-9,TRBJ2-3,CASSLKAGAPTDTQYF,TGTGCCAGCAGCTTGAAAGCGGGGGCACCGACAGATACGCAGTATTTT
once,-,TRBV30,TRBJ1-5,CAWSPPGISNQPQHF,TGTGCCTGGAGTCCCCCAGGGATAAGCAATCAGCCCCAGCATTTT
once,TRBD1,TRBV3-1/TRBV3-2,TRBJ2-3,CASSLTGATDTQYF,TGTGCCAGCAGCCTAACAGGGGCCACAGATACGCAGTATTTT
once,TRBD1,TRBV5-1,TRBJ1-4,CASSIGTGEKLFF,TGCGCCAGCAGCATAGGGACAGGGGAAAAACTGTTTTTT
-,-,TRBV21-1,TRBJ2-1,CASSNATTSGVYNEQFF,TGTGCCAGCAGCAACGCCACGACTAGCGGGGTATACAATGAGCAGTTCTTC
-,TRBD1,TRBV5-1,TRBJ1-3,CASSLGGQRSGNTIYF,TGCGCCAGCAGCTTGGGGGGACAGCGATCTGGAAACACCATATATTTT
-,-,TRBV18,TRBJ1-6,CASSPAGKDNSPLHF,TGTGCCAGCTCACCAGCGGGAAAAGATAATTCACCCCTCCACTTT
once,-,TRBV28,TRBJ1-2,CASSANILGYTF,TGTGCCAGCAGTGCCAACATCCTTGGCTACACCTTC
-,TRBD2,TRBV6-5,TRBJ2-5,CASSYGGGEETQYF,TGTGCCAGCAGTTACGGCGGGGGGGAAGAGACCCAGTACTTC
-,-,TRBV3-1/TRBV3-2,TRBJ1-6,CASSQVSSGSPLHF,TGTGCCAGCAGCCAAGTATCGAGCGGTTCACCCCTCCACTTT
-,-,TRBV28,TRBJ2-2,CASTPPYGELFF,TGTGCCAGCACTCCCCCGTATGGGGAGCTGTTTTTT
-,TRBD1,TRBV29-1,TRBJ1-2,CSVEGDSYGYTF,TGCAGCGTTGAAGGGGACAGCTATGGCTACACCTTC
-,-,TRBV9,TRBJ1-1,CASSVEGGDTEAFF,TGTGCCAGCAGCGTCGAGGGAGGGGACACTGAAGCTTTCTTT
few,-,TRBV5-5,TRBJ1-2,CASSLSINGYTF,TGTGCCAGCAGCTTGAGCATTAATGGCTACACCTTC
-,TRBD1,TRBV29-1,TRBJ1-4,CSVAGQDNEKLFF,TGCAGCGTTGCTGGACAGGATAATGAAAAACTGTTTTTT
once,-,TRBV4-1,TRBJ2-2,CASTVRDTANTGELFF,TGCGCCAGCACGGTCCGGGACACGGCGAACACCGGGGAGCTGTTTTTT
-,-,TRBV7-8,TRBJ2-7,CASSLTGNEQYF,TGTGCCAGCAGCTTAACCGGTAACGAGCAGTACTTC
-,TRBD1,TRBV30,TRBJ1-1,CALGTGMEGETEAFF,TGTGCACTTGGGACAGGGATGGAGGGTGAAACTGAAGCTTTCTTT
-,-,TRBV5-6,TRBJ2-1,CASSFSLGVQYYNEQFF,TGTGCCAGCAGCTTTTCTCTGGGCGTCCAATATTACAATGAGCAGTTCTTC
-,-,TRBV19,TRBJ2-2,CASRSRGMGGELFF,TGTGCCAGTAGAAGCAGGGGTATGGGCGGGGAGCTGTTTTTT
-,TRBD2,TRBV6-6,TRBJ2-2,CASRASGGVNTGELFF,TGTGCCAGCAGGGCTAGCGGGGGCGTAAACACCGGGGAGCTGTTTTTT
-,-,TRBV11-2,TRBJ1-2,CASSLDGRPRGGYTF,TGTGCCAGCAGCTTAGATGGCAGGCCGCGGGGTGGCTACACCTTC
-,TRBD1,TRBV5-6,TRBJ1-1,CASSLGTTGGRVAFF,TGTGCCAGCAGCTTGGGAACCACAGGGGGTCGGGTCGCTTTCTTT
once,-,TRBV11-2,TRBJ1-4,CASSFLARPGEKLFF,TGTGCCAGCAGCTTCCTGGCAAGGCCAGGGGAAAAACTGTTTTTT
-,-,TRBV4-2,TRBJ2-7,CASSQDSRRAYEQYF,TGTGCCAGCAGCCAAGATAGTAGGAGGGCCTACGAGCAGTACTTC
-,TRBD1,TRBV6-5,TRBJ1-2,CASTYATDRGYGYTF,TGTGCCAGCACTTACGCTACGGACAGGGGATATGGCTACACCTTC
-,-,TRBV7-9,TRBJ1-6,CASTTEEVTGNSPLHF,TGTGCCAGCACCACGGAGGAGGTAACGGGGAATTCACCCCTCCACTTT
-,-,TRBV2,TRBJ1-6,CASIRDTPMSPLHF,TGTGCCAGCATCCGGGACACTCCGATGAGTCCCCTCCACTTT
-,-,TRBV7-8,TRBJ1-3,CASSRVHSGNTIYF,TGTGCCAGCAGCCGTGTACACTCTGGAAACACCATATATTTT